These 20 T cell receptor beta chains share one sample of origin, sequenced in a study of blood T cell repertoires in COVID-19. Only in-frame clones appear in the TCRdb table, and some are missing; sequencing was by immunoSEQ multiplex PCR. The sample includes about 280,000 clones, roughly 85% of them seen just once. Sample: peripheral blood. The receptor source for this set is a woman in her forties or fifties who had recovered from COVID-19.

The chain recombines TRBV30 with TRBJ1-2; D unclear. Trimming took off 5 bases at V and 8 bases at J, with 21 bases between the two ends. Germline V CDR1 and CDR2: GTSNPN, SVGIG (reference sequence). This CDR3 is built from 14 residues. This CDR3 reads CAWDLFGGNRGYTF. CDR3 nucleotide sequence: TGTGCCTGGGACCTCTTCGGAGGGAATCGGGGCTACACCTTC.

This clone was seen at least ten times. The genes are TRBV19 and TRBJ2-3, with 7 bases lining up with TRBD1. Trimming removed 4 bases from V and 5 bases from J; junction bases left unmatched: 18. This CDR3 has 18 residues. Per germline, CDR1 LNHDA and CDR2 SQIVND (reference sequence). CDR3 sequence reads: CASSTQGTPVRRVDTQYF. CDR3 in DNA: TGTGCCAGTAGTACACAGGGGACCCCAGTCCGTAGGGTAGATACGCAGTATTTT.

The chain carries TRBV24-1 and TRBJ2-3, with unresolved D. Trimming left V 6 bases short and J 4 bases short, with 4 bases between. The germline CDR1 and CDR2 sequences are KGHDR and SFDVKD. This CDR3 has 11 residues. CDR3 nucleotides: TGTGCCACCAGTCGGGCAGATACGCAGTATTTT. As protein: CATSRADTQYF.

The genes are TRBV5-4 and TRBJ2-4; 10 bases map to TRBD1. From germline, CDR1 is SGHNT and CDR2 YYREEE (reference sequence). The J segment lost 3 bases and the V segment lost 0 bases, leaving 6 bases of the junction unmatched. CDR3 length: 17 residues. The CDR3 spells CASSLAPGQGHKNIQYF. In DNA form, the CDR3 reads TGTGCCAGCAGCTTGGCGCCGGGACAGGGGCACAAAAACATTCAGTACTTC.

This chain connects TRBV4-2 to TRBJ2-1; TRBD2 matches at 14 bases. CDR3 length: 17 amino acids. The germline V gene encodes CDR1 LGHNA and CDR2 YNFKEQ. J gave up 0 bases and V 5 bases, and 3 bases lay outside the gene matches. The CDR3 sequence is CASSRTSGGSSYNEQFF. CDR3 nucleotides: TGTGCCAGCAGCAGGACTAGCGGGGGGAGCTCCTACAATGAGCAGTTCTTC.

This clone was counted only a few times. This chain's CDR3 is CASSNNRDTDTQYF. The DNA for the CDR3 is TGTGCCAGCAGTAATAACAGGGACACAGATACGCAGTATTTT. The V gene is TRBV2, the J gene TRBJ2-3; D perhaps matches TRBD1 (6 bases). V was trimmed by 5 bases and J by 2 bases, leaving 11 bases between them. The CDR3 loop spans 14 amino acids. Per germline, CDR1 SNHLY and CDR2 FYNNEI.

The chain combines TRBV7-2 with TRBJ1-2, with D hard to call. CDR1 and CDR2 (germline): SGHTA, FQGNSA. This CDR3 comprises 15 residues. V lost 0 bases to trimming and J lost 8 bases, with 16 bases between them. Here the CDR3 reads CASSLAVPSAGGYTF. DNA of the CDR3: TGTGCCAGCAGCTTAGCGGTCCCTTCGGCGGGCGGCTACACCTTC.

The chain recombines TRBV4-1 with TRBJ2-1; TRBD2 agrees at 11 bases. The CDR3 consists of 16 residues. With V trimmed by 7 bases and J by 5 bases, 10 bases remained unmatched. Germline CDR1 and CDR2: MGHRA and YSYEKL. As DNA, the CDR3 is TGCGCCAGCACGCCCATTACTAGCGGGGGTCACAATGAGCAGTTCTTC. Amino acid sequence: CASTPITSGGHNEQFF.

J is TRBJ2-3 and V is TRBV9, with D possibly matching TRBD2 (6 bases). Germline lookup yields CDR1 SGDLS and CDR2 YYNGEE. This CDR3 region has 15 residues. Trimming shortened V by 5 bases and J by 4 bases, and 17 bases separated the two germline ends. The CDR3 nucleotides read TGTGCCAGCAGGGCCCCCGGAGGGCCATCAGATACGCAGTATTTT. This sequence encodes CASRAPGGPSDTQYF.

The CDR3 spells CASSDRGGRYEQYF. The CDR3 DNA reads TGTGCCAGCAGTGACCGGGGGGGCAGGTACGAGCAGTACTTC. This rearrangement joins TRBV6-4 to TRBJ2-7; 8 bases match TRBD2. Germline-derived CDR1 and CDR2 are MRHNA and SNTAGT. The CDR3 has 14 residues. With 2 bases clipped from V and 4 bases from J, the junction kept 4 bases outside the gene matches.

The chain recombines TRBV18 with TRBJ1-1; D unresolved. V was shortened by 7 bases and J by 1 base, with 4 bases between the two germline ends. The CDR3 consists of 11 residues. The germline V gene encodes CDR1 KGHSH and CDR2 LQKENI. CDR3 DNA: TGTGCCAGCTTCAGGAACACTGAAGCTTTCTTT. This codes for CASFRNTEAFF.

The CDR3 protein is CASSLKVTSNQPQHF. The CDR3 DNA follows: TGTGCCAGCAGTTTGAAAGTTACAAGCAATCAGCCCCAGCATTTT. This rearrangement joins TRBV28 to TRBJ1-5; no clear D. V dropped 3 bases and J dropped 1 base, with 10 bases sitting between them. CDR1 is MDHEN, CDR2 SYDVKM, per germline. The CDR3 is 15 amino acids.

The J gene is TRBJ2-7, the V gene TRBV5-6, with a tentative D call TRBD1 (6 bases). The CDR3 is 12 residues long. CDR1 is SGHDT, CDR2 YYEEEE, per germline. The V gene lost 3 bases and the J gene lost 3 bases, with 7 bases spanning the gap. CDR3 amino acids: CASSWDNYEQYF. CDR3 bases: TGTGCCAGCAGCTGGGACAACTACGAGCAGTACTTC.

The V call is TRBV7-2, the J call TRBJ2-1; 8 bases map to TRBD1. Germline V gene sequence: CDR1 SGHTA, CDR2 FQGNSA. V gave up 5 bases and J gave up 8 bases; unmatched junction bases: 8. There are 14 residues in the CDR3. The CDR3 reads CASSQTGDADEQFF. The CDR3 DNA is TGTGCCAGCAGCCAGACAGGGGATGCAGATGAGCAGTTCTTC.

The rearrangement links TRBV19 to TRBJ2-1, with D maybe TRBD2 (6 bases). The CDR3 consists of 12 residues. Germline CDR1 LNHDA, CDR2 SQIVND (reference sequence). V was shortened by 3 bases and J by 8 bases, with 8 bases between the two germline ends. The CDR3 nucleotides read TGTGCCAGTAGTATTGGAGGGTATGAGCAGTTCTTC. Its translation is CASSIGGYEQFF. The whole variable domain, filled in from reference TRBV19 and TRBJ2-1, reads DGGITQSPKYLFRKEGQNVTLSCEQNLNHDAMYWYRQDPGQGLRLIYYSQIVNDFQKGDIAEGYSVSREKKESFPLTVTSAQKNPTAFYLCASSIGGYEQFFGPGTRLTVL.

The chain recombines TRBV7-3 with TRBJ2-3; a weak D match, TRBD1 (5 bases). Germline assignment: CDR1 SGHTA and CDR2 FQGTGA. The CDR3 covers 13 residues. Trimming left V 2 bases short and J 4 bases short, with 7 bases between. The CDR3 sequence: CASSLSRADTQYF. The CDR3 nucleotides are TGTGCCAGCAGCTTATCCAGGGCAGATACGCAGTATTTT. The full variable domain, in which reference TRBV7-3 and TRBJ2-3 provide the parts outside the CDR3, is GAGVSQTPSNKVTEKGKYVELRCDPISGHTALYWYRQSLGQGPEFLIYFQGTGAADDSGLPNDRFFAVRPEGSVSTLKIQRTERGDSAVYLCASSLSRADTQYFGPGTRLTVL.

The chain uses TRBV28 and TRBJ1-1; 8 positions agree with TRBD1. The CDR3 consists of 15 residues. Germline V gene lookup returns CDR1 MDHEN and CDR2 SYDVKM. Unmatched junction bases numbered 11, after V lost 6 bases and J lost 5 bases. As DNA, the CDR3 is TGTGCCAGCAGAATGGAATTTGACAGGGGAACTGAAGCTTTCTTT. This translates into CASRMEFDRGTEAFF.

The chain has TRBV4-3 and TRBJ2-1, with 12 bases lining up with TRBD2. The CDR3 is 17 amino acids. Per the germline V gene, CDR1 is LGHNA and CDR2 is YSLEER. Trimming at V came to 0 bases and at J to 7 bases, leaving 7 bases not matched to a gene. CDR3 sequence: CASSQEELAGGGNEQFF. The CDR3 DNA reads as TGCGCCAGCAGCCAAGAGGAACTAGCGGGAGGAGGTAATGAGCAGTTCTTC.

The CDR3: CASFVQGSRYGYTF. The CDR3 nucleotides are TGTGCCAGCTTCGTCCAGGGGTCACGGTATGGCTACACCTTC. The rearrangement uses TRBV5-4 and TRBJ1-2; a possible D gene is TRBD1 (6 bases). The V gene's germline CDR1 is SGHNT and CDR2 YYREEE (reference sequence). The CDR3 has 14 amino acids. V lost 7 bases to trimming and J lost 5 bases, with 18 bases between them.

This clone was detected once. V gene TRBV19 combines with J gene TRBJ2-2; D unclear. CDR1 is LNHDA and CDR2 is SQIVND in the germline V gene (reference sequence). V shed 7 bases and J shed 0 bases, with 12 bases lying between them. There are 15 residues in the CDR3. DNA for the CDR3: TGTGCCAGTAACGGTCTTGCGGCGAACACCGGGGAGCTGTTTTTT. Translated, it gives CASNGLAANTGELFF.